Sequencing of this T cell receptor beta chain was carried out in a study of cytomegalovirus exposure and HLA in healthy donors. In the PCR, 60 Vbeta and 13 Jbeta primers were used. Sequenced by immunoSEQ multiplex PCR; TCRdb stores in-frame clones only, minus some. Altogether 150,000 to 200,000 clones are present, approximately 77% being singletons, with the ten largest covering around 2.4%. Germline assignment: CDR1 MDHEN and CDR2 SYDVKM. Trimming took 6 bases from V and 7 from J, leaving 12 bases between them. This CDR3 is built from 13 residues. Specimen: PBMCs. The gene calls are TRBV28 and TRBJ2-2; possible D gene TRBD1, 6 bases. The receptor was isolated from a female donor in good health and CMV-seronegative. The CDR3 spells CASRKQGIGELFF. The CDR3 bases are TGTGCCAGCAGAAAACAGGGCATCGGGGAGCTGTTTTTT.